Shown below are 26 T cell receptor beta chains from a single sample sequenced in a study of blood T cell repertoires in COVID-19 (TCRdb year 2020). Libraries were constructed by the immunoSEQ multiplex PCR assay. The source is immuneACCESS, and TCRdb retained only in-frame sequences with V and J called. Part of the clones is not carried over; for the studies checked, unresolved V genes explain less than half of this, and the remainder is unexplained. Here the sample has under 200,000 clones; roughly 86% occur a single time. Clones ranked in the top ten supply 2.5% of the sample. The sample was peripheral blood. All receptors derive from a woman of 80 years or more with COVID-19, enrolled during active disease.

The gene calls are TRBV20-1 and TRBJ2-7, with D possibly TRBD2 on 6 matching bases. The CDR3 loop spans 14 amino acids. The V gene's germline CDR1 is DFQATT and CDR2 SNEGSKA (reference sequence). The V end was cut by 3 bases, the J end by 4 bases, with 16 bases between. In DNA form, the CDR3 reads TGCAGTGCTAGTAAGGTAGCGGAGGTTTACGAGCAGTACTTC. Protein: CSASKVAEVYEQYF.

This clone has only a few counts. V gene TRBV7-9 combines with J gene TRBJ1-6, with D unresolved. Trimming pared 1 base from V and 14 bases from J, leaving 9 bases between. There are 12 residues in the CDR3. The germline CDR1 and CDR2 sequences are SEHNR and FQNEAQ (reference sequence). The CDR3: CASSLETATLHF. The CDR3 nucleotides read TGTGCCAGCAGCTTAGAAACAGCCACCCTCCACTTT. The whole variable domain, filled in from reference TRBV7-9 and TRBJ1-6, reads DTGVSQNPRHKITKRGQNVTFRCDPISEHNRLYWYRQTLGQGPEFLTYFQNEAQLEKSRLLSDRFSAERPKGSFSTLEIQRTEQGDSAMYLCASSLETATLHFGNGTRLTVT.

This rearrangement joins TRBV6-5 to TRBJ2-7; D gene uncertain. The CDR3 contains 13 residues. Trimming left V 5 bases short and J 7 bases short, with 15 bases between. CDR1 and CDR2 (germline): MNHEY, SVGAGI. As DNA, the CDR3 is TGTGCCAGCAGTCCCGCCCGTGTCGGGGAGCAGTACTTC. Protein sequence: CASSPARVGEQYF.

The chain combines TRBV7-9 with TRBJ2-1; weak D call: TRBD2 (6 bases). The ends were cut back, 5 bases at V and 3 bases at J, with 17 bases in the middle. The CDR3 is 16 amino acids. Germline CDR1 reads SEHNR; CDR2 reads FQNEAQ (reference sequence). CDR3 DNA sequence: TGTGCCAGCAGCAATCTAGCACGGGAGTACTACAATGAGCAGTTCTTC. This codes for CASSNLAREYYNEQFF.

The rearrangement links TRBV27 to TRBJ2-5; perhaps TRBD1 as D (6 bases). Germline-derived CDR1 and CDR2 are MNHEY and SMNVEV (reference sequence). CDR3 length: 15 amino acids. Trimming removed 7 bases from V and 3 bases from J, with 18 bases in between. This CDR3 reads CASIPPTDSKETQYF. The DNA for the CDR3 is TGTGCCAGCATCCCCCCGACGGACAGTAAAGAGACCCAGTACTTC.

This chain joins TRBV7-2 and TRBJ2-4, with 7 bases that match TRBD2. Trimming cost V 1 base and J 1 base; bases outside gene matches: 7. This CDR3 is built from 17 residues. Looked up from germline, CDR1 is SGHTA and CDR2 is FQGNSA. The CDR3: CASSLGGFGRAKNIQYF. CDR3 DNA: TGTGCCAGCAGCTTAGGGGGGTTCGGGAGGGCCAAAAACATTCAGTACTTC.

The rearrangement links TRBV19 to TRBJ2-1; D not certain. In germline, CDR1 is LNHDA, CDR2 SQIVND (reference sequence). The length of the CDR3 is 11 residues. With 3 bases removed from V and 7 bases from J, the gap between germline ends came to 4 bases. The CDR3, as DNA: TGTGCCAGTAGTATCGGTAATGAGCAGTTCTTC. Its translation: CASSIGNEQFF. The entire variable domain, with the rest obtained from reference TRBV19 and TRBJ2-1, is as follows: DGGITQSPKYLFRKEGQNVTLSCEQNLNHDAMYWYRQDPGQGLRLIYYSQIVNDFQKGDIAEGYSVSREKKESFPLTVTSAQKNPTAFYLCASSIGNEQFFGPGTRLTVL.

The V call is TRBV15, the J call TRBJ2-7; 11 bases map to TRBD2. The J segment lost 4 bases and the V segment lost 1 base, leaving 15 bases of the junction unmatched. Germline loops: CDR1 LNHNV, CDR2 YYDKDF (reference sequence). This CDR3 comprises 19 residues. CDR3 bases: TGTGCCACCAGCAGAGGCTCTCAGGGCGGCTCTAGCGGGAGGTACGAGCAGTACTTC. This gives the protein CATSRGSQGGSSGRYEQYF. The full variable domain, its missing parts supplied by reference TRBV15 and TRBJ2-7, is DAMVIQNPRYQVTQFGKPVTLSCSQTLNHNVMYWYQQKSSQAPKLLFHYYDKDFNNEADTPDNFQSRRPNTSFCFLDIRSPGLGDTAMYLCATSRGSQGGSSGRYEQYFGPGTRLTVT.

The V and J genes are TRBV19 and TRBJ2-1, with TRBD2 matching 11 bases. V lost 5 bases, J lost 0 bases, and 6 bases stayed unmatched. The CDR3 covers 17 residues. CDR1 and CDR2 (germline): LNHDA, SQIVND (reference sequence). The chain's CDR3 is CASSVTSGRNSYNEQFF. As DNA, the CDR3 is TGTGCCAGTAGTGTTACTAGCGGGAGAAACTCCTACAATGAGCAGTTCTTC.

Concerning this clone itself: The germline gene is not matched at one end of the junction; a read error may be the cause. The genes are TRBV13 and TRBJ2-1; TRBD2 matches 11 bases. CDR1 and CDR2 (germline): PRHDT, FYEKMQ (reference sequence). CDR3 length equals 15 residues. The DNA for the CDR3 is TGTGCCAGCAGATTAGCGGGAGGGCCCTACAATGAGCAGTTCTTC. Translated: CASRLAGGPYNEQFF.

This sequence joins TRBV9 and TRBJ2-2; 7 bases are shared with TRBD2. This CDR3 region has 16 residues. CDR1 SGDLS and CDR2 YYNGEE come from the germline V gene. Trimming removed 1 base from V and 5 bases from J; junction bases left unmatched: 8. The CDR3: CASSVRAAGETGELFF. The CDR3 bases are TGTGCCAGCAGCGTAAGGGCGGCGGGAGAGACCGGGGAGCTGTTTTTT.

To note about this clone: The sample holds other DNA sequences that translate to the same CDR3. The rearrangement uses TRBV19 and TRBJ2-1; TRBD2 matches 13 bases. This CDR3 comprises 15 residues. CDR1 is LNHDA and CDR2 is SQIVND in the germline V gene (reference sequence). V was clipped by 1 base and J by 7 bases; unmatched bases: 1. In nucleotides, the CDR3 is TGTGCCAGTAGTATAGGGACTAGCGGGAGTAATGAGCAGTTCTTC. It codes for CASSIGTSGSNEQFF.

V usage is TRBV19 and J usage is TRBJ2-2; tentatively, D is TRBD1 (6 bases). Trimming took off 7 bases at V and 0 bases at J, with 12 bases between the two ends. The CDR3 spans 15 residues. Germline CDR1 reads LNHDA; CDR2 reads SQIVND (reference sequence). DNA of the CDR3: TGTGCCAGTACCCCGGGGACAACGAACACCGGGGAGCTGTTTTTT. It codes for CASTPGTTNTGELFF.

With regard to this clone: This same CDR3 is encoded by further DNA sequences in the sample. As DNA, the CDR3 is TGTGCCAGCAGCGTAGCGGCAGGGGCGAGCACAGATACGCAGTATTTT. Amino acid sequence: CASSVAAGASTDTQYF. The chain combines TRBV9 with TRBJ2-3; D might be TRBD1 (6 bases). Trimming took 0 bases from V and 0 from J, leaving 11 bases between them. CDR3 size: 16 residues. Germline loops: CDR1 SGDLS, CDR2 YYNGEE.

The chain couples TRBV7-9 to TRBJ2-7; TRBD1 agrees at 9 bases. The V and J ends lost 11 bases and 3 bases, in that order; junction bases with no gene match: 11. The CDR3 contains 14 residues. Germline CDR1 is SEHNR and CDR2 is FQNEAQ (reference sequence). The CDR3 bases are TGTGCCTGCACTTCGGGACAGGGTAGCTACGAGCAGTACTTC. Translated: CACTSGQGSYEQYF.

The genes are TRBV12-3 or TRBV12-4 and TRBJ1-2; D may be TRBD1 (6 bases). V was trimmed by 6 bases and J by 6 bases, leaving 8 bases between them. The CDR3 runs 11 residues. This CDR3 reads CASRSGDGYTF. CDR3 coding DNA: TGTGCCAGCAGATCAGGGGATGGCTACACCTTC.

V gene TRBV27 combines with J gene TRBJ1-4; TRBD1 aligns across 7 bases. The CDR3 is 15 residues long. Looked up from germline, CDR1 is MNHEY and CDR2 is SMNVEV (reference sequence). After removal of 5 bases from V and 8 bases from J, the junction contained 11 bases not matched to a gene. CDR3: CASSPGQLKWEKLFF. The CDR3 region has the DNA TGTGCCAGCAGTCCGGGACAGTTGAAGTGGGAAAAACTGTTTTTT.

CDR3: CATSRTAYNEQFF. The CDR3 nucleotides read TGTGCCACCAGTAGGACAGCTTACAATGAGCAGTTCTTC. V is TRBV24-1 and J is TRBJ2-1; possible D gene TRBD1, 6 bases. The CDR3 spans 13 residues. V lost 6 bases and J 4 bases, leaving 9 bases between the germline ends. Germline CDR1 reads KGHDR; CDR2 reads SFDVKD.

The chain has TRBV9 and TRBJ1-3; the D is unclear. From germline, CDR1 is SGDLS and CDR2 YYNGEE. This CDR3 region has 14 residues. V was clipped by 0 bases and J by 7 bases, with 11 bases between them. CDR3 region: CASSVAMEGNTIYF. The CDR3, as DNA: TGTGCCAGCAGCGTAGCTATGGAGGGTAACACCATATATTTT.

Only one count was recorded for this clone. V usage is TRBV2 and J usage is TRBJ1-5; 12 nucleotides agree with TRBD1. J gave up 7 bases and V 3 bases, and 7 bases lay outside the gene matches. The CDR3 is 16 amino acids. Germline values: CDR1 SNHLY, CDR2 FYNNEI. The CDR3 spells CASSEVGQGAMQPQHF. CDR3 bases: TGTGCCAGCAGTGAGGTGGGACAGGGGGCGATGCAGCCCCAGCATTTT.

The chain joins TRBV10-1 to TRBJ2-4; 8 bases are shared with TRBD2. Germline CDR1 reads WNHNN; CDR2 reads SYGVQD (reference sequence). This CDR3 contains 18 residues. V lost 4 bases, J lost 2 bases, and 13 bases stayed unmatched. CDR3 nucleotides: TGCGCCAGCAGTGCTCAGCTTTTTAGCGGGATAACCAAAAACATTCAGTACTTC. Residues: CASSAQLFSGITKNIQYF.

The chain employs TRBV2 and TRBJ2-1; D is possibly TRBD2 (6 bases). V lost 2 bases and J 5 bases, leaving 10 bases between the germline ends. Germline CDR1 reads SNHLY; CDR2 reads FYNNEI. CDR3 size: 14 residues. CDR3 sequence: CASSERWTNNEQFF. As DNA, the CDR3 is TGTGCCAGCAGTGAAAGGTGGACTAACAATGAGCAGTTCTTC.

The genes are TRBV29-1 and TRBJ1-3; TRBD1 agrees at 7 bases. This CDR3 is built from 15 residues. Trimming took 6 bases from V and 0 from J; bases not matched to a gene: 8. CDR1 and CDR2 (germline): SQVTM, ANQGSEA. The CDR3 sequence: CSVGQASGSGNTIYF. The CDR3 region has the DNA TGCAGCGTCGGACAGGCGAGCGGCTCTGGAAACACCATATATTTT.

Here the CDR3 reads CASRNRLAGGYEQFF. The CDR3 DNA reads TGTGCCAGCAGAAACCGACTAGCGGGAGGGTATGAGCAGTTCTTC. The V call is TRBV2, the J call TRBJ2-1; TRBD2 aligns across 14 bases. The CDR3 has 15 residues. Germline assignment: CDR1 SNHLY and CDR2 FYNNEI. V trimming: 6 bases; J trimming: 8 bases; junction bases outside the gene matches: 6.

The chain has TRBV3-1 (or the pseudogene TRBV3-2) and TRBJ2-5; 14 bases are shared with TRBD2. The ends lost 2 bases at V and 5 bases at J; junction bases unmatched: 10. The germline V gene encodes CDR1 LGHDT and CDR2 YNNKEL (reference sequence). The CDR3 has 18 residues. For the CDR3, the DNA is TGTGCCAGCAGCCAAAGCAGGGGACTAGCGGGAGAGATGGAGACCCAGTACTTC. Encoded protein: CASSQSRGLAGEMETQYF.

The chain employs TRBV18 and TRBJ1-2, with 7 bases identical to TRBD1. CDR1 is KGHSH, CDR2 LQKENI, per germline. V lost 6 bases, J lost 3 bases, and 4 bases stayed unmatched. The CDR3 length is 13 residues. CDR3: CASSGDRDYGYTF. The CDR3 DNA reads TGTGCCAGCTCCGGGGACAGAGACTATGGCTACACCTTC.